The 26 T cell receptor beta chains in this list originate from one sample, sequenced in a study of identical twins. TCRdb processed the 5' RACE reads anew with MiXCR; each CDR3 protein has one entry. The data show 1.5 million to 2 million distinct CDR3 sequences, with 25% to 35% seen just once and under 0.35% held by the top ten. The sample comprised cord blood. All receptors derive from a newborn girl in good health.

This clonotype was counted only a few times. The gene calls are TRBV20-1 and TRBJ2-7; tentative D call: TRBD2 (6 bases). Germline CDR1 reads DFQATT; CDR2 reads SNEGSKA (reference sequence). This CDR3 has 13 residues. Trimming took off 7 bases at V and 4 bases at J, with 17 bases between the two ends. The CDR3 here is CSVTGERAYEQYF. The CDR3 DNA is TGCAGTGTGACGGGAGAGCGGGCTTACGAGCAGTACTTC.

The V call is TRBV25-1, the J call TRBJ1-2; TRBD1 is a possible D gene (5 bases). Trimming shortened V by 2 bases and J by 0 bases, and 10 bases separated the two germline ends. CDR1 and CDR2 from the germline V gene are MGHDK and SYGVNS. The CDR3 covers 15 residues. For the CDR3, the DNA is TGTGCCAGCAGTGAACTGGACACACCTAACTATGGCTACACCTTC. Protein product: CASSELDTPNYGYTF.

The chain joins TRBV21-1 to TRBJ1-2. TRBV21-1 is a pseudogene segment. The CDR3 contains 9 residues. The CDR3 is CASWNGYTF. For the CDR3, the DNA is TGTGCCAGCTGGAATGGCTACACCTTC.

This chain uses TRBV6-1 with TRBJ1-1, with 9 bases identical to TRBD1. The trim removed 4 bases at V and 7 bases at J, leaving 4 bases unmatched. The CDR3 runs 13 residues. Germline values: CDR1 MNHNS, CDR2 SASEGT. DNA for the CDR3: TGTGCCAGCAGTGCGGACAGGGGCGGTGAAGCTTTCTTT. It encodes CASSADRGGEAFF.

This clonotype occurred many times. The chain has TRBV10-3 and TRBJ1-2; no clear D gene. This CDR3 region has 14 residues. The V gene's germline CDR1 is ENHRY and CDR2 SYGVKD. The germline V and J ends were trimmed by 6 bases and 3 bases, with 14 bases remaining between them. CDR3 in amino acids: CAISPVGRDYGYTF. The CDR3 coding sequence is TGTGCCATCAGCCCCGTTGGACGGGACTATGGCTACACCTTC.

The chain uses TRBV25-1 and TRBJ2-2; D is undetermined. V shed 7 bases and J shed 4 bases, with 13 bases lying between them. From germline, CDR1 is MGHDK and CDR2 SYGVNS. This CDR3 is built from 14 residues. The CDR3 DNA sequence: TGTGCCAGCATGTTCCAGTCGAGCACCGGGGAGCTGTTTTTT. This codes for CASMFQSSTGELFF.

This clonotype showed up just a few times. The chain uses TRBV3-1 and TRBJ2-7; 7 bases align to TRBD2. The ends lost 2 bases at V and 0 bases at J; junction bases unmatched: 7. Germline V lookup: CDR1 LGHDT, CDR2 YNNKEL (reference sequence). This CDR3 is 16 amino acids long. CDR3 protein: CASSQFSLADSYEQYF. CDR3 coding DNA: TGTGCCAGCAGCCAATTTAGCCTAGCGGACTCCTACGAGCAGTACTTC.

J is TRBJ2-3 and V is TRBV28, with 13 bases aligning to TRBD2. The CDR3 loop spans 15 amino acids. Trimming at V came to 5 bases and at J to 4 bases, leaving 3 bases not matched to a gene. Germline V gene sequence: CDR1 MDHEN, CDR2 SYDVKM. CDR3 amino acids: CASSGTSGIADTQYF. In DNA form, the CDR3 reads TGTGCCAGCAGTGGGACTAGCGGGATCGCAGATACGCAGTATTTT.

This clonotype turned up a few times. The chain is built from TRBV5-6 and TRBJ1-1, with TRBD1 matching 7 bases. The CDR3 runs 15 residues. The J segment lost 6 bases and the V segment lost 4 bases, leaving 12 bases of the junction unmatched. The germline V gene encodes CDR1 SGHDT and CDR2 YYEEEE. The CDR3 nucleotides read TGTGCCAGCAGCCCACCACAGGGGTTTTCGCCTGAAGCTTTCTTT. Translated, it gives CASSPPQGFSPEAFF.

The chain joins TRBV5-8 to TRBJ2-3, with 8 bases lining up with TRBD1. V gave up 0 bases and J gave up 3 bases; unmatched junction bases: 3. Germline V gene lookup returns CDR1 SGHTS and CDR2 YDEGEE. This CDR3 comprises 15 residues. CDR3 sequence (DNA): TGTGCCAGCAGCTTGGGGACAGGGCTAACAGATACGCAGTATTTT. Its protein product is CASSLGTGLTDTQYF.

J is TRBJ2-1 and V is TRBV25-1, with D possibly being TRBD2 (6 bases). The J call may be incorrect, as the DNA end agrees better with TRBJ2-7. The length of the CDR3 is 15 residues. Germline CDR1 and CDR2: MGHDK and SYGVNS. The CDR3 nucleotides are TGTGCCAGCAGGAGGAGGGACTCGTCCTACAATGAGCAGTACTTC. This sequence encodes CASRRRDSSYNEQYF.

The V and J genes are TRBV10-3 and TRBJ2-3; no clear D gene. CDR1 is ENHRY, CDR2 SYGVKD, per germline. The V gene lost 3 bases and the J gene lost 4 bases, with 14 bases spanning the gap. The CDR3 contains 15 residues. DNA of the CDR3: TGTGCCATCAGTGATCAGGCTAGTATTTCAGATACGCAGTATTTT. It yields the protein CAISDQASISDTQYF.

The chain has TRBV15 and TRBJ2-1, with a weak D call TRBD2 (6 bases). Germline V CDR1 and CDR2: LNHNV, YYDKDF (reference sequence). The CDR3 is 12 amino acids. The V end lost 6 bases, the J end lost 7 bases, and 10 bases lay between the germline ends. Here the CDR3 reads CATRAGRNEQFF. The CDR3 DNA is TGTGCCACCAGGGCAGGGAGGAATGAGCAGTTCTTC.

The chain links TRBV20-1 to TRBJ2-6; D possibly corresponds to TRBD1 (5 bases). This CDR3 has 17 amino acids. Germline V gene sequence: CDR1 DFQATT, CDR2 SNEGSKA (reference sequence). V lost 2 bases to trimming and J lost 0 bases, with 14 bases between them. CDR3 sequence (DNA): TGCAGTGCTAGACGGGCCCCTGGACACTCTGGGGCCAACGTCCTGACTTTC. Translated, it gives CSARRAPGHSGANVLTF.

The table lists this clonotype with a few counts. This rearrangement joins TRBV5-6 to TRBJ1-6; a weak D match, TRBD1 (5 bases). Trimming left V 3 bases short and J 3 bases short, with 16 bases between. Germline loops: CDR1 SGHDT, CDR2 YYEEEE. This CDR3 spans 17 amino acids. The CDR3: CASSSPRDGVYNSPLHF. CDR3 nucleotides: TGTGCCAGCAGCTCCCCGCGGGACGGAGTCTATAATTCACCCCTCCACTTT.

This chain uses TRBV28 with TRBJ2-2; D not resolved. Germline values: CDR1 MDHEN, CDR2 SYDVKM. V was clipped by 7 bases and J by 7 bases, with 7 bases between them. The CDR3 spans 11 residues. CDR3 amino acids: CASTQSGELFF. For the CDR3, the DNA is TGTGCCAGCACCCAGAGCGGGGAGCTGTTTTTT.

This clonotype was seen only a few times. This chain uses TRBV6-6 with TRBJ1-6; tentatively, D is TRBD1 (5 bases). The ends were cut back, 0 bases at V and 10 bases at J, with 13 bases in the middle. The germline CDR1 and CDR2 sequences are MNHNY and SVGAGI (reference sequence). The CDR3 has 15 amino acids. The CDR3 here is CASSYSMSGRSPLHF. CDR3 nucleotide sequence: TGTGCCAGCAGTTACTCGATGTCAGGGCGGTCACCCCTCCACTTT.

The chain links TRBV20-1 to TRBJ2-1; D not resolved. The CDR3 runs to 14 residues. The ends were cut back, 6 bases at V and 5 bases at J, with 17 bases in the middle. CDR1 and CDR2 from the germline V gene are DFQATT and SNEGSKA (reference sequence). The CDR3 loop reads CSAALSSFHNEQFF. Here the CDR3 DNA reads TGCAGTGCCGCACTTTCTTCGTTCCACAATGAGCAGTTCTTC.

This clonotype was counted a few times. V usage is TRBV4-1 and J usage is TRBJ1-5; 8 nucleotides line up with TRBD1. Germline assignment: CDR1 MGHRA and CDR2 YSYEKL. This CDR3 contains 16 residues. Trimming at V came to 4 bases and at J to 0 bases, leaving 5 bases not matched to a gene. CDR3 protein: CASSLTTGVSNQPQHF. The CDR3, as DNA: TGCGCCAGCAGCCTAACGACAGGGGTTAGCAATCAGCCCCAGCATTTT.

This clonotype appeared a few times. The genes are TRBV6-1 and TRBJ1-2; D call uncertain. Germline lookup yields CDR1 MNHNS and CDR2 SASEGT. Trimming pared 0 bases from V and 10 bases from J, leaving 6 bases between. The length of the CDR3 is 11 residues. The DNA for the CDR3 is TGTGCCAGCAGTGAAGCGGTGGTCTACACCTTC. As protein: CASSEAVVYTF.

This clonotype has ten or more counts. Its ends do not fully match the called genes, so a read error is possible. The chain links TRBV5-1 to TRBJ1-2, with 11 bases lining up with TRBD1. Germline V gene lookup returns CDR1 SGHRS and CDR2 YFSETQ. The CDR3 length is 15 residues. The CDR3 sequence: CASSPGQGANYGYTF. In DNA form, the CDR3 reads TGTGCCAGCAGCCCGGGACAGGGGGCTAACTATGGCTACACCTTC. The whole variable domain, remainder taken from reference TRBV5-1 and TRBJ1-2, is KAGVTQTPRYLIKTRGQQVTLSCSPISGHRSVSWYQQTPGQGLQFLFEYFSETQRNKGNFPGRFSGRQFSNSRSEMNVSTLELGDSALYLCASSPGQGANYGYTFGSGTRLTVV.

The V gene is TRBV19, the J gene TRBJ1-5; no definite D call. CDR1 LNHDA and CDR2 SQIVND come from the germline V gene (reference sequence). The CDR3 covers 12 residues. Trimming cost V 0 bases and J 7 bases, with 4 bases left between them. Here the CDR3 DNA reads TGTGCCAGTAGTATAGAGAGGCAGCCCCAGCATTTT. Residues: CASSIERQPQHF.

This clonotype was found a few times. The chain joins TRBV6-1 to TRBJ2-5; 7 nucleotides line up with TRBD2. V was pared by 9 bases and J by 2 bases, with 9 bases of the junction left unmatched. There are 14 residues in the CDR3. The V gene's germline CDR1 is MNHNS and CDR2 SASEGT. The CDR3 reads CASGLGGEQETQYF. CDR3 DNA sequence: TGTGCCAGTGGGTTGGGGGGGGAGCAAGAGACCCAGTACTTC.

V and J are TRBV9 and TRBJ2-5; D call uncertain. The CDR3 totals 14 residues. CDR1 is SGDLS, CDR2 YYNGEE, per germline. V lost 0 bases to trimming and J lost 2 bases, with 8 bases between them. The CDR3 loop reads CASSVARTQETQYF. In nucleotides, the CDR3 is TGTGCCAGCAGCGTAGCTAGAACGCAAGAGACCCAGTACTTC.

This clonotype was counted between two and nine times. The gene calls are TRBV11-2 and TRBJ2-3, with 13 nucleotides matching TRBD2. The germline gives CDR1 SGHAT, CDR2 FQNNGV. V lost 5 bases to trimming and J lost 5 bases; unmatched junction nucleotides: 4. This CDR3 spans 15 amino acids. CDR3 region: CASSPTSGGGDTQYF. As DNA, the CDR3 is TGTGCCAGCAGCCCCACTAGCGGGGGGGGAGATACGCAGTATTTT.

Concerning this clonotype: Being one base from a much bigger clone, this may be a read error. CDR3 loop: CASSYGGVYEQFF. The DNA of the CDR3 is TGTGCCAGCAGTTACGGGGGGGTCTACGAGCAGTTCTTC. This chain joins TRBV6-5 and TRBJ2-1; 7 bases map to TRBD2. Germline-derived CDR1 and CDR2 are MNHEY and SVGAGI. This CDR3 has 13 residues. V was clipped by 2 bases and J by 10 bases; unmatched bases: 5.